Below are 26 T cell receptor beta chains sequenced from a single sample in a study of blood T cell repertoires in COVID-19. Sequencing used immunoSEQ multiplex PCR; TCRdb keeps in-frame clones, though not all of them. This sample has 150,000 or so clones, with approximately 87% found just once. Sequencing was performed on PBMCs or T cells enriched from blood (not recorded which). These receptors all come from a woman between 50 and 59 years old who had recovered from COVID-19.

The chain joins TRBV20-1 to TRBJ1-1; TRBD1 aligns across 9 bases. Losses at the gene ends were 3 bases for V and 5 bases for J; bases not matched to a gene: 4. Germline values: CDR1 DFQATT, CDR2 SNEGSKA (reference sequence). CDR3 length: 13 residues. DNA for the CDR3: TGCAGTGCTAGTTACAGGGGGCTGACTGAAGCTTTCTTT. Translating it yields CSASYRGLTEAFF.

CDR3 region: CASSSSYEQYV. DNA for the CDR3: TGTGCCAGCTCATCTAGCTACGAGCAGTACGTC. The chain employs TRBV18 and TRBJ2-7; the D is unclear. This CDR3 spans 11 amino acids. Trimming took off 5 bases at V and 3 bases at J, with 5 bases between the two ends. Germline V CDR1 and CDR2: KGHSH, LQKENI.

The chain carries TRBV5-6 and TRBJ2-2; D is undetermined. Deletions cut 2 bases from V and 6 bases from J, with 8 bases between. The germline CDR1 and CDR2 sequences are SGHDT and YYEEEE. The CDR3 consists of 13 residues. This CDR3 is CASSFSLSGELFF. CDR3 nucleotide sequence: TGTGCCAGCAGCTTCTCCCTCTCCGGGGAGCTGTTTTTT.

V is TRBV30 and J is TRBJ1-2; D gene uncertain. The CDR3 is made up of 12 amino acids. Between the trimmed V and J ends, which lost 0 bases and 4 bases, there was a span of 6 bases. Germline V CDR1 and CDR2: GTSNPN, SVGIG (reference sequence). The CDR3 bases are TGTGCCTGGAGTGTTGGGCTCTATGGCTACACCTTC. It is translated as CAWSVGLYGYTF.

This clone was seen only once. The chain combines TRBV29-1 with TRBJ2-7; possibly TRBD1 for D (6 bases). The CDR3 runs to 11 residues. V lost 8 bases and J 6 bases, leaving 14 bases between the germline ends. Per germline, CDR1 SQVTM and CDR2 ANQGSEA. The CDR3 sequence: CSCTQGFEQYV. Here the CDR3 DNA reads TGCAGCTGCACACAGGGTTTCGAGCAGTACGTC.

The CDR3 sequence: CASSPLNSPVEKLFF. The CDR3 DNA reads TGTGCCAGCAGCCCCTTGAATTCACCGGTCGAAAAACTGTTTTTT. The chain is built from TRBV9 and TRBJ1-4; no firm D call. Germline V lookup: CDR1 SGDLS, CDR2 YYNGEE. V was clipped by 4 bases and J by 8 bases, with 18 bases between them. The CDR3 loop spans 15 amino acids.

The CDR3 bases are TGTGCCAGCAGTCTTCAGACAGGGGTATTAGGTGAAGCTTTCTTT. As protein: CASSLQTGVLGEAFF. The chain joins TRBV25-1 to TRBJ1-1; 8 bases fit TRBD1. CDR1 and CDR2 (germline): MGHDK, SYGVNS. The CDR3 is made up of 15 amino acids. V gave up 5 bases and J gave up 7 bases; unmatched junction bases: 12.

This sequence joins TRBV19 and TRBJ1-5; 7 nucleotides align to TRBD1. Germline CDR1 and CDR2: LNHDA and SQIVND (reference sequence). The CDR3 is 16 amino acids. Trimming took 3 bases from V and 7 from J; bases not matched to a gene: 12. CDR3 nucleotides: TGTGCCAGTAGTATTTCCTGGGACAGAGGGAGGCAGCCCCAGCATTTT. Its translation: CASSISWDRGRQPQHF. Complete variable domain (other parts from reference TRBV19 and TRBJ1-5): DGGITQSPKYLFRKEGQNVTLSCEQNLNHDAMYWYRQDPGQGLRLIYYSQIVNDFQKGDIAEGYSVSREKKESFPLTVTSAQKNPTAFYLCASSISWDRGRQPQHFGDGTRLSIL.

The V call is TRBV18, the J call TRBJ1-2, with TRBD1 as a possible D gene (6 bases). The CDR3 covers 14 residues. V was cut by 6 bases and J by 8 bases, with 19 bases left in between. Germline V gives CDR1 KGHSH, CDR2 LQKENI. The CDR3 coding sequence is TGTGCCAGCTCCCAGTCCCCAGGGGCAAGCGGCTACACCTTC. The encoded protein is CASSQSPGASGYTF.

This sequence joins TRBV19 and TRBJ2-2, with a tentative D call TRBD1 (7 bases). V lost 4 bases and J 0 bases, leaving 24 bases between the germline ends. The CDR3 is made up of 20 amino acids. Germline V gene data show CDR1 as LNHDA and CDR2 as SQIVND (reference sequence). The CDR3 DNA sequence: TGTGCCAGTAGTACCATTGGAGGGGGACAGCCACCTTCGAACACCGGGGAGCTGTTTTTT. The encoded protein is CASSTIGGGQPPSNTGELFF.

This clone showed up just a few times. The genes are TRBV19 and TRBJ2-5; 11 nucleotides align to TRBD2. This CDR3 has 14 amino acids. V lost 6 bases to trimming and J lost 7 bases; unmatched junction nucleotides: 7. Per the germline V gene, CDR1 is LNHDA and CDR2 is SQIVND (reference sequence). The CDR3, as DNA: TGTGCCAGTAGGGGTAGCGGGGGGGCAATGACCCAGTACTTC. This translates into CASRGSGGAMTQYF.

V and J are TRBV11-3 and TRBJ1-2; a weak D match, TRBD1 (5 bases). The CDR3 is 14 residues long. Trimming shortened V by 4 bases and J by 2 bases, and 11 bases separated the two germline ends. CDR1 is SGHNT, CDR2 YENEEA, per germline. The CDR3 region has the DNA TGTGCCAGCAGCTCCCCCCGACAGAACTATGGCTACACCTTC. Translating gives CASSSPRQNYGYTF.

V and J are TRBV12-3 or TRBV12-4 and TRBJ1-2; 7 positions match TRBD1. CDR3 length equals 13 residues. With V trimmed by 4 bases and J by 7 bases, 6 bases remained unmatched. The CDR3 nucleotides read TGTGCCAGCAGTTCGCAGGGGGGTCGTGGCTACACCTTC. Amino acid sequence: CASSSQGGRGYTF.

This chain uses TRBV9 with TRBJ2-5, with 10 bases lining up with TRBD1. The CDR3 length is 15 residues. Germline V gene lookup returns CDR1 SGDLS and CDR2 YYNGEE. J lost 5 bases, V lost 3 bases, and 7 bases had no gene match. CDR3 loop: CASSGGDRGAETQYF. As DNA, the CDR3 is TGTGCCAGCAGCGGCGGGGACAGGGGTGCGGAGACCCAGTACTTC.

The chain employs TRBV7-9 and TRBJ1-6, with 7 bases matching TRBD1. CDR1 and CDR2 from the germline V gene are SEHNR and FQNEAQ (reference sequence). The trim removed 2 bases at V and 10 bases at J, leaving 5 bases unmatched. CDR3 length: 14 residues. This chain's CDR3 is CASSLTGAFSPLHF. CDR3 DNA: TGTGCCAGCAGCTTAACAGGGGCTTTCTCACCCCTCCACTTT. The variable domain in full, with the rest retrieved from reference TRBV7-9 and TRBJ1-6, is DTGVSQNPRHKITKRGQNVTFRCDPISEHNRLYWYRQTLGQGPEFLTYFQNEAQLEKSRLLSDRFSAERPKGSFSTLEIQRTEQGDSAMYLCASSLTGAFSPLHFGNGTRLTVT.

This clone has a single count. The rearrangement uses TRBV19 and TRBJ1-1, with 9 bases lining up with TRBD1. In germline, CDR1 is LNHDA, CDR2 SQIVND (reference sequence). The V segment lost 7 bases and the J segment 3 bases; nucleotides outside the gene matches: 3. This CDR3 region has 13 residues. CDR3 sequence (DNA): TGTGCCAGTAAGGGACAGGGATACACTGAAGCTTTCTTT. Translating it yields CASKGQGYTEAFF.

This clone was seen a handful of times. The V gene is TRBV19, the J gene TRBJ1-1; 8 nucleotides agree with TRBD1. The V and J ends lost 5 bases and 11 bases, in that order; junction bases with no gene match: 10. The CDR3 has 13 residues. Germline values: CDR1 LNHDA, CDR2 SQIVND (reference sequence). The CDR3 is CASSPNQGARAFF. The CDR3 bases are TGTGCCAGTAGTCCAAACCAGGGGGCGCGGGCTTTCTTT.

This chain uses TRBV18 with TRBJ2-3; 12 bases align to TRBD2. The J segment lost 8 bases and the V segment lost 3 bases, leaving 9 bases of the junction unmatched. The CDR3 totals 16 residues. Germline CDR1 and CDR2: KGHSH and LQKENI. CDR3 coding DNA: TGTGCCAGCTCACCGAGGACTAGCGGGGCCCCGGGTACGCAGTATTTT. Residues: CASSPRTSGAPGTQYF.

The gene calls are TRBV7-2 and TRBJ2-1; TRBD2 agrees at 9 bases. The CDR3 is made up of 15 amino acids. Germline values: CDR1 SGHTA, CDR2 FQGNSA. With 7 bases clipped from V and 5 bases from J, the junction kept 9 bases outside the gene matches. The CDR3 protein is CASNPGTSRDNEQFF. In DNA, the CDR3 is TGTGCCAGCAATCCCGGGACTAGCAGAGACAATGAGCAGTTCTTC.

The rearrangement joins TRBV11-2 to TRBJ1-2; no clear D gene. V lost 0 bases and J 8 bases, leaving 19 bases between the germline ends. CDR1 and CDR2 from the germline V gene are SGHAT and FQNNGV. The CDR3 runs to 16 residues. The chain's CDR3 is CASSLDRYVWAYGYTF. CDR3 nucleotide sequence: TGTGCCAGCAGCTTAGATCGGTACGTTTGGGCATACGGCTACACCTTC.

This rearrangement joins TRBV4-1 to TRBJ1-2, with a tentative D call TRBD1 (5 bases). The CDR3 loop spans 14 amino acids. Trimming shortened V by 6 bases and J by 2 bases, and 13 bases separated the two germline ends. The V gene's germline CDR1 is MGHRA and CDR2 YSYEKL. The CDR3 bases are TGCGCCAGCAGGCCCTTGACAGAGAACTATGGCTACACCTTC. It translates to CASRPLTENYGYTF.

The CDR3 here is CASSVSGVNTDTQYF. CDR3 bases: TGTGCCAGCAGCGTTTCCGGGGTGAACACAGATACGCAGTATTTT. The chain uses TRBV9 and TRBJ2-3; D perhaps matches TRBD2 (5 bases). The CDR3 contains 15 residues. The ends were cut back, 2 bases at V and 2 bases at J, with 12 bases in the middle. Germline CDR1 reads SGDLS; CDR2 reads YYNGEE.

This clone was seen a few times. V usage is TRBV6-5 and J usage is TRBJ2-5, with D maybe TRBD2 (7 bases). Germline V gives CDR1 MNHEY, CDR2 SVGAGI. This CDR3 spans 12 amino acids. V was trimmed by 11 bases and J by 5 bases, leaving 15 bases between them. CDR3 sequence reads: CACGGFRETQYF. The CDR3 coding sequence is TGTGCCTGCGGGGGCTTTCGGGAGACCCAGTACTTC.

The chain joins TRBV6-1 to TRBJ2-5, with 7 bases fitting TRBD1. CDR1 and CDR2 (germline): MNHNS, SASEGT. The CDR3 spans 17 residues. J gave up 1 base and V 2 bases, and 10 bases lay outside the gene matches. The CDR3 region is CASSERFGTDLQETQYF. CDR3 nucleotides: TGTGCCAGCAGTGAACGGTTTGGGACAGACCTCCAAGAGACCCAGTACTTC.

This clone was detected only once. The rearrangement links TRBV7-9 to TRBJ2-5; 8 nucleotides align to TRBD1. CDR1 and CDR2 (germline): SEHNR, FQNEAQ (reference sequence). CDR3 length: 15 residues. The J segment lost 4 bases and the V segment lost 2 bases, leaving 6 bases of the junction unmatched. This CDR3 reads CASSLIQGGRETQYF. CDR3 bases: TGTGCCAGCAGCTTAATACAGGGGGGCCGAGAGACCCAGTACTTC.

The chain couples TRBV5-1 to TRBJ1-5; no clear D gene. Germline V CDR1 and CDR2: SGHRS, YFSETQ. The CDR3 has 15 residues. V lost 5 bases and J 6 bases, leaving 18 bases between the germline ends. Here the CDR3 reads CASREDPILAQPQHF. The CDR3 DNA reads TGCGCCAGCAGGGAGGATCCGATTTTAGCTCAGCCCCAGCATTTT.